This T cell receptor (beta chain) was identified during a study of T cells after somatic rescue of genetic block. The CDR3 contains 14 residues. With 5 bases clipped from V and 4 bases from J, the junction kept 8 bases outside the gene matches. The germline CDR1 and CDR2 sequences are SGHDT and YYEEEE. Measured with immunoSEQ multiplex PCR; TCRdb has only the in-frame clones, and not every one. The sample has around 100,000 clones, about nine tenths seen once. The chain recombines TRBV5-6 with TRBJ1-2, with 7 bases fitting TRBD1. Sequencing was performed on peripheral blood mononuclear cells (PBMCs). The sequence came from a woman between 18 and 29 years old. The CDR3 nucleotides read TGTGCCAGCAGGTTCCGAGGGGGCGGCTATGGCTACACCTTC. This translates into CASRFRGGGYGYTF.